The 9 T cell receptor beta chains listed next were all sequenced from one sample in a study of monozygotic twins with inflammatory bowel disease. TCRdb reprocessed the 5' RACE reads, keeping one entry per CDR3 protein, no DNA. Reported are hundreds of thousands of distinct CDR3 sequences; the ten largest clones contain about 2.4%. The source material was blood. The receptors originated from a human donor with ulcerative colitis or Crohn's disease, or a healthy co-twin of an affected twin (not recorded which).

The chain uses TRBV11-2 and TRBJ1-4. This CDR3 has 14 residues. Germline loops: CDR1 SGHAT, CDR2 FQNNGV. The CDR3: CASSLDRRSEKLFF. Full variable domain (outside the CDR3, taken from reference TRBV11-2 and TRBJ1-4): EAGVAQSPRYKIIEKRQSVAFWCNPISGHATLYWYQQILGQGPKLLIQFQNNGVVDDSQLPKDRFSAERLKGVDSTLKIQPAKLEDSAVYLCASSLDRRSEKLFFGSGTQLSVL.

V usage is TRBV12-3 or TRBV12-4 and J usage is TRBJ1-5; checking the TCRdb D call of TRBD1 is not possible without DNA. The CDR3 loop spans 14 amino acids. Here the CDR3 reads CASSSGPGNQPQHF.

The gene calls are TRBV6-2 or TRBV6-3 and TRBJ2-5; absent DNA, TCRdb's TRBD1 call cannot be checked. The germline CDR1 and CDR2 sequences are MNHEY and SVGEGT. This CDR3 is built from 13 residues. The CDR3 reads CASGDRSQETQYF.

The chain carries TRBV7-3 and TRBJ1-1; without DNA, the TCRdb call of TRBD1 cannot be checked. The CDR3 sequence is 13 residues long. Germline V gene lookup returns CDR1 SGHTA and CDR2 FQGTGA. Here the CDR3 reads CASSSAREGEAFF.

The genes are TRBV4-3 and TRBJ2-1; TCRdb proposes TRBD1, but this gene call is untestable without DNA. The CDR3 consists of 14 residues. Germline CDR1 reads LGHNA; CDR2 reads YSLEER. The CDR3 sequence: CASSQEGLGNEQFF.

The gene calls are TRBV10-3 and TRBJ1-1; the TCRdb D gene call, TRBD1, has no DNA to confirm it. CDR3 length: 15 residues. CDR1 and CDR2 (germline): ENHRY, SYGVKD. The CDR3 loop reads CAIGQGDPMNTEAFF.

This CDR3 is CASSLFLAGSYEQYF. The chain employs TRBV28 and TRBJ2-7; TCRdb's D call of TRBD2 is untestable without DNA. The CDR3 is 15 amino acids. From germline, CDR1 is MDHEN and CDR2 SYDVKM.

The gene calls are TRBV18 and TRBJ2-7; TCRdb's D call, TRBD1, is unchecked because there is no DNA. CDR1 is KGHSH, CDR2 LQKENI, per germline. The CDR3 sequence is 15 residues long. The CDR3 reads CASSPGRDSSYEQYF.

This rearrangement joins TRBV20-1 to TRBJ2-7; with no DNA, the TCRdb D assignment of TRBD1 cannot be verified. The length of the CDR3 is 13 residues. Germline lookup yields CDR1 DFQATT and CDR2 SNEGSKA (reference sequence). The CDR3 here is CSGGAPGAYEQYF.